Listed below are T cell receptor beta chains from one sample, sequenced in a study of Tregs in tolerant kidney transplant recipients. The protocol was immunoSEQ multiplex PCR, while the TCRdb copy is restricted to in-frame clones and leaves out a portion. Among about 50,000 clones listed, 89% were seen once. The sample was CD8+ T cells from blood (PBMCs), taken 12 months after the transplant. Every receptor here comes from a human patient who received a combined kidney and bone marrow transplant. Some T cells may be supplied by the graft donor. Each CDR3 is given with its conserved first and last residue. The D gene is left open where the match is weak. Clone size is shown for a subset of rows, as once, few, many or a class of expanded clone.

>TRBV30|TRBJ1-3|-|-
CAWSVRGHQLGNTIYF
TGTGCCTGGAGTGTACGTGGACACCAACTCGGAAACACCATATATTTT
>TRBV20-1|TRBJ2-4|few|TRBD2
CSTGGRNIQYF
TGCAGCACGGGCGGGAGAAACATTCAGTACTTC
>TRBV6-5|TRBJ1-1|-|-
CASSYFGAYRVEAFF
TGTGCCAGCAGTTACTTTGGGGCGTATAGGGTTGAAGCTTTCTTT
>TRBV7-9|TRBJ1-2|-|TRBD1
CASSLPYRTGEGYGYTF
TGTGCCAGCAGCTTACCCTATCGGACAGGGGAGGGCTATGGCTACACCTTC
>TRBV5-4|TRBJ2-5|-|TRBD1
CASSLVGQGYQETQYF
TGTGCCAGCAGCTTGGTGGGACAGGGGTACCAAGAGACCCAGTACTTC
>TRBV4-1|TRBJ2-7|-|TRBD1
CASSQEDRPISYEQYF
TGCGCCAGCAGCCAAGAGGACAGGCCGATCTCCTACGAGCAGTACTTC
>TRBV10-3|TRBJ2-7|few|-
CAISDSSYEQYF
TGTGCCATCAGTGACAGCTCCTACGAGCAGTACTTC
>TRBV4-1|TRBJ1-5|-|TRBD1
CASSPSTGGISQPQHF
TGCGCCAGCAGCCCTTCGACAGGGGGAATCAGTCAGCCCCAGCATTTT
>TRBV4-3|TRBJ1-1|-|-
CASSQDPGGWTEAFF
TGCGCCAGCAGCCAAGACCCGGGGGGTTGGACTGAAGCTTTCTTT
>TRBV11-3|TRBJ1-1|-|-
CASSLVFGRNSEAFF
TGTGCCAGCAGCTTAGTCTTTGGCAGGAACAGTGAAGCTTTCTTT
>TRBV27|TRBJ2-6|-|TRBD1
CASSSDRGQEGANVLTF
TGTGCCAGCAGTTCGGATAGGGGACAGGAGGGGGCCAACGTCCTGACTTTC
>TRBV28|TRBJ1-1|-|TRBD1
CASIIWGQGGTEAFF
TGTGCCAGCATCATTTGGGGACAGGGAGGAACTGAAGCTTTCTTT
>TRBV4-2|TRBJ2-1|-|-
CASSQGRGEQFF
TGTGCCAGCAGCCAAGGTCGGGGTGAGCAGTTCTTC
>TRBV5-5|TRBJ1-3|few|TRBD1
CASSLTWTGEVGNTIYF
TGTGCCAGCAGCTTGACGTGGACAGGGGAGGTCGGAAACACCATATATTTT
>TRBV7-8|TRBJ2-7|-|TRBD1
CASSLDRGYEQYF
TGTGCCAGCAGCTTAGACAGGGGGTACGAGCAGTACTTC
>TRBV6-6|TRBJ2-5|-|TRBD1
CASSPPGGTETQYF
TGTGCCAGCAGCCCCCCAGGGGGCACCGAGACCCAGTACTTC
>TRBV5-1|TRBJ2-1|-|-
CASSSSREAVNEQFF
TGCGCCAGCAGCTCCTCTAGGGAGGCAGTGAATGAGCAGTTCTTC
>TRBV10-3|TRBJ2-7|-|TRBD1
CAIRDDRGRRDEQYF
TGTGCCATCAGAGACGACAGGGGGCGCCGGGACGAGCAGTACTTC
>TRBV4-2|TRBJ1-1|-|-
CASSPIGENTEAFF
TGTGCCAGCAGCCCCATCGGAGAGAACACTGAAGCTTTCTTT
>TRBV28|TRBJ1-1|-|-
CASSLPTGDMNTEAFF
TGTGCCAGCAGTTTGCCCACAGGAGACATGAACACTGAAGCTTTCTTT
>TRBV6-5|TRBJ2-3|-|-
CASSYRGERGTDTQYF
TGTGCCAGCAGTTACCGTGGGGAGAGGGGCACAGATACGCAGTATTTT
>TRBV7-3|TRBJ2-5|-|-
CASSLGIRGGFQETQYF
TGTGCCAGCAGCTTAGGGATTAGGGGGGGGTTTCAAGAGACCCAGTACTTC
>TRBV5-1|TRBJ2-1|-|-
CASSLVDRSYNEQFF
TGCGCCAGCAGCTTGGTAGATCGGTCCTACAATGAGCAGTTCTTC
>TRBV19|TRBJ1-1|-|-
CASSHSNTEAFF
TGTGCCAGTAGTCACAGCAACACTGAAGCTTTCTTT
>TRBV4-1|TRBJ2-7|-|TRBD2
CASLGILAGGGYEQYF
TGCGCCAGCCTCGGTATCCTAGCGGGAGGGGGGTACGAGCAGTACTTC
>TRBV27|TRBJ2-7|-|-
CASRKTWDTRNEQYF
TGTGCCAGCAGAAAAACCTGGGACACCCGTAATGAGCAGTACTTC
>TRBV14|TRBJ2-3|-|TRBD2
CASSQRTSSTDTQYF
TGTGCCAGCAGCCAAAGGACTAGCTCCACAGATACGCAGTATTTT
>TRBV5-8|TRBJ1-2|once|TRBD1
CASSNRDRGRPHPYGYTF
TGTGCCAGCAGCAACCGGGACAGGGGGCGCCCACATCCCTATGGCTACACCTTC
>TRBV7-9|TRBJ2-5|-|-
CASSLEEEGKEQYF
TGTGCCAGCAGCTTAGAAGAGGAGGGGAAAGAGCAGTACTTC
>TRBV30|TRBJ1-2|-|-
CAWSPQFGENYGYTF
TGTGCCTGGAGTCCCCAGTTCGGGGAGAACTATGGCTACACCTTC
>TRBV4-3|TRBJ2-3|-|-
CASSQSGGASVADTQYF
-
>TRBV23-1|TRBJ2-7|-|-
CASSPNRAYEQYF
TGCGCCAGCAGTCCCAACAGGGCCTACGAGCAGTACTTC
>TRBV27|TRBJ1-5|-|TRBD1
CASTQGGGGNQPQHF
TGTGCCAGCACCCAGGGGGGTGGCGGCAATCAGCCCCAGCATTTT
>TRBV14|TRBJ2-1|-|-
CASSPGGVLQQFF
TGTGCCAGCAGCCCTGGAGGGGTCCTACAGCAGTTCTTC
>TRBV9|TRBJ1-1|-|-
CASSDPGQTEAFF
TGTGCCAGCAGCGACCCCGGACAAACTGAAGCTTTCTTT
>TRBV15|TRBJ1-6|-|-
CATSSANSPLYF
TGTGCCACCAGCAGCGCGAATTCACCCCTCTACTTT
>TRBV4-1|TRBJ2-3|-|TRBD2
CASSQDLRTRSDTQYF
TGCGCCAGCAGCCAAGATCTGAGGACTAGGTCAGATACGCAGTATTTT
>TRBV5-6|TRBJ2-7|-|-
CASSLSGSWEQYF
TGTGCCAGCAGCTTGAGCGGTAGTTGGGAGCAGTACTTC
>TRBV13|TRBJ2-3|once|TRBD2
CASSFSLAGGPGSADTQYF
TGTGCCAGCAGCTTTAGCCTAGCGGGAGGGCCCGGGTCGGCAGATACGCAGTATTTT
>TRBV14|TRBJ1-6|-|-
CASSGGDNSPLHF
TGTGCCAGCAGTGGGGGGGACAACTCACCCCTCCACTTT
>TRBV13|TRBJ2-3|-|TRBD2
CASDLVAGGADTQYF
TGTGCCAGCGATTTGGTGGCGGGGGGGGCAGATACGCAGTATTTT
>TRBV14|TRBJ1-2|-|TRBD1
CASSPPGQGDGYTF
TGTGCCAGCAGCCCACCGGGACAGGGCGATGGCTACACCTTC
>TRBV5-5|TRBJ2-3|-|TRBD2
CASSSSGLTSGGDTQYF
TGTGCCAGCAGCTCCTCCGGACTGACTAGCGGAGGAGATACGCAGTATTTT
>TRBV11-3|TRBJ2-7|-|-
CASSLVGGAGQYF
TGTGCCAGCAGCTTAGTAGGAGGGGCTGGGCAGTACTTC
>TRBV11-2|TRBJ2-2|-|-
CASGRLTGELFF
TGTGCCAGCGGCCGCTTAACCGGGGAGCTGTTTTTT
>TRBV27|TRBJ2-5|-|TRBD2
CASSAVLAGGSWTQYF
TGTGCCAGCAGCGCAGTACTAGCGGGAGGGTCGTGGACCCAGTACTTC
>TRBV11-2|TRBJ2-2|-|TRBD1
CASSLDGQGKAGELFF
TGTGCCAGCAGCTTAGACGGACAGGGGAAGGCCGGGGAGCTGTTTTTT
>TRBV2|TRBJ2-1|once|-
CASREGEDEQFF
TGTGCCAGCAGGGAGGGAGAGGATGAGCAGTTCTTC
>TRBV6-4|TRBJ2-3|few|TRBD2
CASSDGAGSTDTQYF
TGTGCCAGCAGTGACGGAGCGGGAAGCACAGATACGCAGTATTTT
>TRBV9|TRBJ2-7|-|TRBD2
CASSETGTSSYEQYF
TGTGCCAGCAGCGAAACCGGGACTAGCTCCTACGAGCAGTACTTC